The 12 T cell receptor beta chains below were found in one sample sequenced in a study of blood T cells in healthy people across ages. Together with a sample-barcoded 5' primer, a J-beta primer mix was included in a second PCR lasting about 7 to 11 cycles. TCRdb passed the 5' RACE reads through MiXCR, listing each CDR3 protein once. The data show 1,300,000 or so distinct CDR3 sequences, approximately 60% seen once. The sample was blood. All receptors come from a man between 18 and 29 years old in good health.

The chain carries TRBV14 and TRBJ2-4; 9 bases are shared with TRBD1. The J call may be faulty, since TRBJ2-7 better matches the DNA end. Germline lookup yields CDR1 SGHDN and CDR2 FVKESK. The CDR3 contains 17 residues. The CDR3 here is CASSPVRRDRVTYEQYF. CDR3 bases: TGTGCCAGCAGCCCCGTCCGCCGGGACAGGGTAACCTACGAGCAGTACTTC.

The genes are TRBV7-2 and TRBJ2-3; D may be TRBD2 (6 bases). The V and J ends lost 7 bases and 0 bases respectively, with 20 bases between them. Germline V gene sequence: CDR1 SGHTA, CDR2 FQGNSA. The CDR3 contains 17 residues. The CDR3 sequence is CASTPGGFVLSTDTQYF. As DNA, the CDR3 is TGTGCCAGCACTCCTGGGGGGTTCGTACTTAGCACAGATACGCAGTATTTT. The entire variable domain, with the rest obtained from reference TRBV7-2 and TRBJ2-3, is as follows: GAGVSQSPSNKVTEKGKDVELRCDPISGHTALYWYRQSLGQGLEFLIYFQGNSAPDKSGLPSDRFSAERTGGSVSTLTIQRTQQEDSAVYLCASTPGGFVLSTDTQYFGPGTRLTVL.

The chain links TRBV20-1 to TRBJ2-3; weak D call: TRBD1 (6 bases). V lost 0 bases and J 2 bases, leaving 24 bases between the germline ends. There are 19 residues in the CDR3. CDR1 and CDR2 (germline): DFQATT, SNEGSKA (reference sequence). Here the CDR3 DNA reads TGCAGTGCTAGAGACCTCGAAGACCGTAGGGGGTTGAACACAGATACGCAGTATTTT. Residues: CSARDLEDRRGLNTDTQYF.

The sample holds one count of this clonotype. The chain carries TRBV29-1 and TRBJ1-2, with 8 positions matching TRBD1. The CDR3 consists of 16 residues. The V gene's germline CDR1 is SQVTM and CDR2 ANQGSEA. J gave up 0 bases and V 3 bases, and 9 bases lay outside the gene matches. For the CDR3, the DNA is TGCAGCGTTGACCTACTCAGGACAGGGCCTAACTATGGCTACACCTTC. Protein: CSVDLLRTGPNYGYTF.

This clonotype is a singleton in its sample. The chain employs TRBV5-1 and TRBJ1-4; D possibly corresponds to TRBD1 (5 bases). V lost 2 bases to trimming and J lost 4 bases, with 12 bases between them. The CDR3 runs to 15 residues. CDR1 is SGHRS, CDR2 YFSETQ, per germline. The CDR3 DNA sequence: TGCGCCAGCAGCTTACGGACAAGGGGTAATGAAAAACTGTTTTTT. Its translation is CASSLRTRGNEKLFF.

The CDR3 sequence: CASSQDSKETLSAGELFF. The CDR3 coding sequence is TGTGCCAGCAGCCAAGATTCTAAGGAGACCTTATCCGCCGGGGAGCTGTTTTTT. J is TRBJ2-2 and V is TRBV3-1; D unclear. V lost 0 bases and J lost 6, with 20 bases in between. Germline values: CDR1 LGHDT, CDR2 YNNKEL (reference sequence). This CDR3 has 18 amino acids.

The chain has TRBV11-1 and TRBJ2-7, with D perhaps matching TRBD1 (8 bases). V lost 5 bases, J lost 6 bases, and 17 bases lay in between. In germline, CDR1 is SGHAT, CDR2 FQDESV (reference sequence). The CDR3 is made up of 14 amino acids. In DNA form, the CDR3 reads TGTGCCAGCAGCCGAGACAGGGGACTATTCGAGCAGTACTTC. Encoded protein: CASSRDRGLFEQYF.

Note on this clonotype: Germline and junction disagree at one end, which may indicate a read error. The chain uses TRBV7-2 and TRBJ2-1; D not resolved. The CDR3 is made up of 14 amino acids. Germline CDR1 and CDR2: SGHTA and FQGNSA. The CDR3 is CASSLEGGYNGQFF. The CDR3 DNA reads TGTGCCAGCAGCTTAGAAGGCGGCTACAATGGGCAGTTCTTC.

This clonotype has a handful of counts. The rearrangement links TRBV27 to TRBJ1-5; no clear D. The CDR3 is 13 amino acids. Trimming took off 6 bases at V and 3 bases at J, with 9 bases between the two ends. Germline V CDR1 and CDR2: MNHEY, SMNVEV (reference sequence). The CDR3: CASRRHYNQPQHF. CDR3 nucleotide sequence: TGTGCCAGCAGAAGGCACTACAATCAGCCCCAGCATTTT.

The V call is TRBV29-1, the J call TRBJ2-7; perhaps TRBD2 as D (5 bases). Germline CDR1 reads SQVTM; CDR2 reads ANQGSEA. V gave up 7 bases and J gave up 2 bases, with 15 bases separating them. There are 13 residues in the CDR3. The DNA for the CDR3 is TGCAGCGCAAAAGTCGGAGGAGCCTACGAGCAGTACTTC. Encoded protein: CSAKVGGAYEQYF.

This chain connects TRBV27 to TRBJ2-7; 8 bases are a match to TRBD1. The CDR3 length is 15 residues. Per germline, CDR1 MNHEY and CDR2 SMNVEV (reference sequence). V lost 1 base and J lost 6; bases outside the gene matches: 8. The CDR3 sequence: CASSLWWTGSSEQYF. CDR3 in DNA: TGTGCCAGCAGTTTATGGTGGACAGGGTCAAGCGAGCAGTACTTC.

This clonotype has only one observation. The chain employs TRBV5-4 and TRBJ2-4; D gene uncertain. V lost 0 bases to trimming and J lost 13 bases, with 14 bases between them. The CDR3 extends over 13 amino acids. The germline gives CDR1 SGHNT, CDR2 YYREEE (reference sequence). CDR3 bases: TGTGCCAGCAGCTTGGATCGGGTGAGAGAGCAGTACTTC. Translating it yields CASSLDRVREQYF. The full variable domain, its missing parts supplied by reference TRBV5-4 and TRBJ2-4, is ETGVTQSPTHLIKTRGQQVTLRCSSQSGHNTVSWYQQALGQGPQFIFQYYREEENGRGNFPPRFSGLQFPNYSSELNVNALELDDSALYLCASSLDRVREQYFGAGTRLSVL.